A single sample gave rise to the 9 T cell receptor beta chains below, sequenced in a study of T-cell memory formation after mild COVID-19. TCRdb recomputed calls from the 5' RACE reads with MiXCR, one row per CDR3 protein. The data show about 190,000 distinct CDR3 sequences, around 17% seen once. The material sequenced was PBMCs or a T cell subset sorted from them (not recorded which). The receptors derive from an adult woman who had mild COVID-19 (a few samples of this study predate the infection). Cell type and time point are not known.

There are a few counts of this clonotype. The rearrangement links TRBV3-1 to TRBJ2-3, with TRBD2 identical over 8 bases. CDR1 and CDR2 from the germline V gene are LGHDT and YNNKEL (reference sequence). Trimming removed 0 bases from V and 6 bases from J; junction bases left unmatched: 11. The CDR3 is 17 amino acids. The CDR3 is CASSQDVPSGPRDTQYF. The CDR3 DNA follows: TGTGCCAGCAGCCAAGATGTCCCTAGCGGGCCGCGTGATACGCAGTATTTT.

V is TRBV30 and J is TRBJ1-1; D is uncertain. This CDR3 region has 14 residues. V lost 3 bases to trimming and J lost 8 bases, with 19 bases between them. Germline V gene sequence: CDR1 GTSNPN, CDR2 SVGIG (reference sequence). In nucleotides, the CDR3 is TGTGCCTGGAGGGCCCCGGGAAACAATCCCGAAGCTTTCTTT. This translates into CAWRAPGNNPEAFF.

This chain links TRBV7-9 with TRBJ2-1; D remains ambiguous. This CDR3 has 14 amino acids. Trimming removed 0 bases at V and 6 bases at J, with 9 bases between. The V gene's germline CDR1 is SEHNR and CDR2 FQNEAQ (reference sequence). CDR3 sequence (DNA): TGTGCCAGCAGCTTAGCGCCCGCGTTCAATGAGCAGTTCTTC. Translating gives CASSLAPAFNEQFF. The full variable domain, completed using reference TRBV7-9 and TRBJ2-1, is DTGVSQNPRHKITKRGQNVTFRCDPISEHNRLYWYRQTLGQGPEFLTYFQNEAQLEKSRLLSDRFSAERPKGSFSTLEIQRTEQGDSAMYLCASSLAPAFNEQFFGPGTRLTVL.

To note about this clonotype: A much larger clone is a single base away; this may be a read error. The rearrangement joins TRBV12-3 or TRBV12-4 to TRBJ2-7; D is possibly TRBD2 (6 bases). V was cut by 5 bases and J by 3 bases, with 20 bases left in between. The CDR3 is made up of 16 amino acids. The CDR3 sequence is CASSVHEFAGRYEQYF. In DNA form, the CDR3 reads TGTGCCAGCAGTGTGCATGAGTTTGCGGGACGCTACGAGCAGTACTTC.

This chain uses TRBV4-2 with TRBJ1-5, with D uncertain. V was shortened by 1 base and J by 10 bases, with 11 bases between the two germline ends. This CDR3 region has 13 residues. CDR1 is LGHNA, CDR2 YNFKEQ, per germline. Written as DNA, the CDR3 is TGTGCCAGCAGCCAAGGGGGATCTGATCCCCAGCATTTT. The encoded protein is CASSQGGSDPQHF.

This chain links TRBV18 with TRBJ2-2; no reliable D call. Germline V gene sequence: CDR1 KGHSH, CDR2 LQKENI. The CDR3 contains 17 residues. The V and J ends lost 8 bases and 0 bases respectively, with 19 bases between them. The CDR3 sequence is CASPIKRSGPNTGELFF. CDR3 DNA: TGTGCCAGCCCAATCAAACGGTCGGGTCCGAACACCGGGGAGCTGTTTTTT.

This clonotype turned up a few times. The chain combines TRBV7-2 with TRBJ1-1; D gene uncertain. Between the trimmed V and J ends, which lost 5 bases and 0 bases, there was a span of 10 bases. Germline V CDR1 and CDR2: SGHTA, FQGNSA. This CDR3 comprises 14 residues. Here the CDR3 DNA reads TGTGCCAGCAGCCCAAGGGATATGAACACTGAAGCTTTCTTT. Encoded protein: CASSPRDMNTEAFF.

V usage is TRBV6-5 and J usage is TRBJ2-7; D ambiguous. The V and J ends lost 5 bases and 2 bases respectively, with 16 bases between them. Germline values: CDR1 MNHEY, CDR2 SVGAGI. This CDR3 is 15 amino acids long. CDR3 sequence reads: CASSPTDTPPYEQYF. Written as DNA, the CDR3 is TGTGCCAGCAGTCCCACAGATACCCCACCCTACGAGCAGTACTTC.

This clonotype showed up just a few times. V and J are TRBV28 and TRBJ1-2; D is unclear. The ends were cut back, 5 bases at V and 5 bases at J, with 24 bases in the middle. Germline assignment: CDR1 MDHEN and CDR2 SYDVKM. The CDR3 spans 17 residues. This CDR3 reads CASSPKIGVGRHYGYTF. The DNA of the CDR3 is TGTGCCAGCAGTCCGAAAATTGGGGTGGGCAGGCATTATGGCTACACCTTC.